One sample yielded the 5 T cell receptor beta chains listed below, sequenced in a study of cytotoxic CD8 clonotypes in ibrutinib-treated CLL. The assay was immunoSEQ multiplex PCR, and TCRdb's table has in-frame clones only and misses some. The sample has around 140,000 clones, 76% seen once. Source: PBMCs, taken after 24 months of ibrutinib treatment. The receptors derive from a human donor with chronic lymphocytic leukemia.

V is TRBV7-8 and J is TRBJ2-7, with D perhaps matching TRBD1 or TRBD2 (6 bases each). This CDR3 contains 15 residues. Germline loops: CDR1 SGHVS, CDR2 FQNEAQ. Trimming took 5 bases from V and 3 from J, leaving 17 bases between them. The DNA for the CDR3 is TGTGCCAGCAGCCTCGAGGGGGGAGGTTACTACGAGCAGTACTTC. It codes for CASSLEGGGYYEQYF.

The J gene is TRBJ2-7, the V gene TRBV25-1; 7 nucleotides agree with TRBD1. With V trimmed by 6 bases and J by 4 bases, 6 bases remained unmatched. The CDR3 has 13 residues. The germline V gene encodes CDR1 MGHDK and CDR2 SYGVNS. This CDR3 reads CASSRGQPYEQYF. The CDR3 DNA follows: TGTGCCAGCAGCCGGGGACAGCCTTACGAGCAGTACTTC.

V usage is TRBV20-1 and J usage is TRBJ2-7; unclear D gene. Germline V lookup: CDR1 DFQATT, CDR2 SNEGSKA (reference sequence). Trimming removed 2 bases at V and 7 bases at J, with 6 bases between. The CDR3 covers 10 residues. The CDR3 is CSARPGEQYF. CDR3 coding DNA: TGCAGTGCTAGACCTGGAGAGCAGTACTTC.

The V call is TRBV5-1, the J call TRBJ1-4, with TRBD1 matching over 10 bases. Germline CDR1 and CDR2: SGHRS and YFSETQ. This CDR3 contains 17 residues. J gave up 5 bases and V 3 bases, and 10 bases lay outside the gene matches. For the CDR3, the DNA is TGCGCCAGCAGCTCCCCGCGCGGACAGGGGGAAAATGAAAAACTGTTTTTT. Protein product: CASSSPRGQGENEKLFF.

This sequence joins TRBV6-5 and TRBJ1-5, with 10 bases lining up with TRBD1. Germline V lookup: CDR1 MNHEY, CDR2 SVGAGI. The length of the CDR3 is 14 residues. The V gene end was trimmed by 6 bases and the J gene end by 6 bases; junction bases not matched to a gene: 5. The CDR3 here is CASSPGTGVQPQHF. In nucleotides, the CDR3 is TGTGCCAGCAGCCCCGGGACAGGGGTTCAGCCCCAGCATTTT.